This paragraph reports one T cell receptor beta chain. This entry belongs to a study of blood T cell repertoires in COVID-19. Across the study: The study drew acute and convalescent COVID-19 samples from the United States, Italy and Spain. T cells, B-cell-depleted T cells, or PBMCs supplied cDNA or gDNA.

Trimming took off 0 bases at V and 8 bases at J, with 11 bases between the two ends. CDR1 is SGHRS, CDR2 YFSETQ, per germline. The CDR3 covers 14 residues. TCRdb's copy holds only in-frame clones and misses some; the assay was immunoSEQ multiplex PCR. The table records hundreds of thousands of clones, roughly 88% of them present only once. This sequence joins TRBV5-1 and TRBJ1-4; unclear D gene. Sequences were obtained from peripheral blood. The receptor was isolated from a woman in her 30s who had recovered from COVID-19. The CDR3 sequence: CASSLGWEEEKLFF. The CDR3 DNA reads TGCGCCAGCAGCTTGGGGTGGGAGGAGGAAAAACTGTTTTTT.